These 16 T cell receptor beta chains share one sample of origin, sequenced in a study of cytotoxic CD8 clonotypes in ibrutinib-treated CLL. Method: immunoSEQ multiplex PCR; TCRdb's copy keeps in-frame clones and lacks some. The data contain hundreds of thousands of clones, 70% of them singletons. The specimen was PBMCs, collected after 24 months of ibrutinib treatment. These TCRs come from a human donor with chronic lymphocytic leukemia.

The chain combines TRBV29-1 with TRBJ2-7, with D perhaps assigned TRBD1 or TRBD2 (6 bases each). The CDR3 runs 12 residues. Germline assignment: CDR1 SQVTM and CDR2 ANQGSEA. Trimming removed 3 bases at V and 3 bases at J, with 9 bases between. The CDR3 here is CSVDGGGYEQYF. CDR3 sequence (DNA): TGCAGCGTTGACGGGGGCGGCTACGAGCAGTACTTC.

The chain employs TRBV19 and TRBJ2-7; D is uncertain. The CDR3 is 13 amino acids. Germline CDR1 reads LNHDA; CDR2 reads SQIVND (reference sequence). V was shortened by 5 bases and J by 3 bases, with 11 bases between the two germline ends. CDR3 nucleotides: TGTGCCAGTAGTCGCCAACAGAGCTACGAGCAGTACTTC. Its protein product is CASSRQQSYEQYF.

The rearrangement links TRBV5-1 to TRBJ2-3; 8 bases agree with TRBD2. The CDR3 consists of 17 residues. With 4 bases clipped from V and 2 bases from J, the junction kept 12 bases outside the gene matches. Germline V lookup: CDR1 SGHRS, CDR2 YFSETQ. CDR3 bases: TGCGCCAGCAGCGGGCAGACAGGACTAGCACTCACAGATACGCAGTATTTT. This sequence encodes CASSGQTGLALTDTQYF.

As DNA, the CDR3 is TGTGCCAGCAGTTTATCGAGTCGGAGGACAGACGGCTACACCTTC. This encodes CASSLSSRRTDGYTF. The V and J genes are TRBV27 and TRBJ1-2, with D perhaps TRBD1 (6 bases). The CDR3 length is 15 residues. Looked up from germline, CDR1 is MNHEY and CDR2 is SMNVEV (reference sequence). V lost 0 bases, J lost 8 bases, and 16 bases lay in between.

The chain recombines TRBV6-5 with TRBJ1-5; TRBD1 agrees at 10 bases. The CDR3 loop spans 14 amino acids. CDR1 and CDR2 (germline): MNHEY, SVGAGI. With 6 bases clipped from V and 3 bases from J, the junction kept 2 bases outside the gene matches. Written as DNA, the CDR3 is TGTGCCAGCAGCAGACAGGGGGCCAATCAGCCCCAGCATTTT. Protein: CASSRQGANQPQHF.

This clone showed up just a few times. The rearrangement uses TRBV4-3 and TRBJ2-6, with D perhaps being TRBD1 or TRBD2 (6 bases each). The CDR3 consists of 18 residues. The V end was cut by 4 bases, the J end by 2 bases, with 18 bases between. CDR1 and CDR2 from the germline V gene are LGHNA and YSLEER. The CDR3 region has the DNA TGCGCCAGCAGCCCGGCGGGACAACACCTCCCTGGGGCCAACGTCCTGACTTTC. Translation: CASSPAGQHLPGANVLTF.

There are a few counts of this clone. This chain uses TRBV5-4 with TRBJ2-7, with D perhaps TRBD1 (7 bases). The CDR3 is 14 residues long. The V end was cut by 3 bases, the J end by 9 bases, with 19 bases between. Germline V gene data show CDR1 as SGHNT and CDR2 as YYREEE (reference sequence). CDR3 residues: CASSSGDRVTTQYF. Here the CDR3 DNA reads TGTGCCAGCAGCTCGGGAGACAGGGTTACGACGCAGTACTTC.

This chain links TRBV27 with TRBJ2-7, with D perhaps matching TRBD1 (6 bases). This CDR3 spans 13 amino acids. V was shortened by 5 bases and J by 6 bases, with 14 bases between the two germline ends. Germline V gene lookup returns CDR1 MNHEY and CDR2 SMNVEV (reference sequence). In DNA form, the CDR3 reads TGTGCCAGCAGTCCCGACAGGTGGGGCGAGCAGTACTTC. It is translated as CASSPDRWGEQYF.

V and J are TRBV29-1 and TRBJ2-2, with a tentative D call TRBD1 (5 bases). The V gene lost 3 bases and the J gene lost 4 bases, with 9 bases spanning the gap. This CDR3 contains 13 residues. Germline CDR1 reads SQVTM; CDR2 reads ANQGSEA. CDR3 DNA sequence: TGCAGCGTTGATCAGGGATTCACCGGGGAGCTGTTTTTT. This sequence encodes CSVDQGFTGELFF.

The J gene is TRBJ2-1, the V gene TRBV29-1; D is possibly TRBD1 or TRBD2 (6 bases each). CDR3 length equals 15 residues. V lost 6 bases and J 4 bases, leaving 19 bases between the germline ends. Germline lookup yields CDR1 SQVTM and CDR2 ANQGSEA. This CDR3 reads CSVAGGTGLYNEQFF. The DNA of the CDR3 is TGCAGCGTCGCCGGGGGCACCGGACTTTACAATGAGCAGTTCTTC.

The CDR3 DNA follows: TGTGCCAGCAGCGTAGGTCTTGACGGTGGCTACACCTTC. Translating it yields CASSVGLDGGYTF. The J gene is TRBJ1-2, the V gene TRBV9; D not certain. This CDR3 is 13 amino acids long. V shed 0 bases and J shed 7 bases, with 10 bases lying between them. Germline-derived CDR1 and CDR2 are SGDLS and YYNGEE. Filled out from reference TRBV9 and TRBJ1-2, the complete variable domain reads DSGVTQTPKHLITATGQRVTLRCSPRSGDLSVYWYQQSLDQGLQFLIQYYNGEERAKGNILERFSAQQFPDLHSELNLSSLELGDSALYFCASSVGLDGGYTFGSGTRLTVV.

In nucleotides, the CDR3 is TGTGCCAGCAGTTTAAAAGGGACAGGGTCCTACGAGCAGTACTTC. Encoded protein: CASSLKGTGSYEQYF. The V and J genes are TRBV6-1 and TRBJ2-7; 9 nucleotides agree with TRBD1. Looked up from germline, CDR1 is MNHNS and CDR2 is SASEGT. Trimming cost V 5 bases and J 1 base; bases outside gene matches: 6. The CDR3 covers 15 residues.

J is TRBJ2-4 and V is TRBV9, with a weak D call TRBD1 (6 bases). The CDR3 spans 15 residues. CDR1 and CDR2 from the germline V gene are SGDLS and YYNGEE. V was cut by 4 bases and J by 0 bases, with 11 bases left in between. The CDR3 loop is CASSPDRIAKNIQYF. The CDR3 DNA follows: TGTGCCAGCAGCCCCGACAGGATAGCCAAAAACATTCAGTACTTC.

This rearrangement joins TRBV27 to TRBJ1-1, with unresolved D. From germline, CDR1 is MNHEY and CDR2 SMNVEV (reference sequence). The CDR3 consists of 15 residues. V shed 5 bases and J shed 0 bases, with 13 bases lying between them. The CDR3 coding sequence is TGTGCCAGCAGTCTTTCCTGGCTCATGAACACTGAAGCTTTCTTT. Protein sequence: CASSLSWLMNTEAFF.

This chain joins TRBV7-2 and TRBJ2-1; 8 positions agree with TRBD1. From germline, CDR1 is SGHTA and CDR2 FQGNSA. The V segment lost 5 bases and the J segment 6 bases; nucleotides outside the gene matches: 12. The CDR3 length is 16 residues. In nucleotides, the CDR3 is TGTGCCAGCAGCGTCAACCGGGACAGGCCGAGCAATGAGCAGTTCTTC. This encodes CASSVNRDRPSNEQFF.

This clone has just one count. This chain uses TRBV20-1 with TRBJ1-1; D not certain. The CDR3 is made up of 11 amino acids. V shed 3 bases and J shed 3 bases, with 5 bases lying between them. Germline CDR1 is DFQATT and CDR2 is SNEGSKA (reference sequence). DNA of the CDR3: TGCAGTGCTAGTTCTTACACTGAAGCTTTCTTT. This sequence encodes CSASSYTEAFF.